A single sample gave rise to the 21 T cell receptor beta chains below, sequenced in a study of cytomegalovirus exposure and HLA in healthy donors. Primers for the PCR totalled 60 Vbeta and 13 Jbeta. Clones were read by immunoSEQ multiplex PCR, and TCRdb kept only the in-frame ones, dropping some. The sample contains approximately 90,000 clones, more than 70% of which appear only once. Sequenced sample: PBMCs. Source of these receptors: a man between 35 and 55 years old in good health and CMV-seronegative.

This chain connects TRBV6-5 to TRBJ1-2; 9 bases map to TRBD1. The CDR3 covers 15 residues. V shed 5 bases and J 7 bases; nucleotides not matched to a gene: 11. Per germline, CDR1 MNHEY and CDR2 SVGAGI. The CDR3 loop reads CASSPLGQGLGGYTF. The CDR3 coding sequence is TGTGCCAGCAGTCCCCTGGGACAGGGTCTGGGTGGCTACACCTTC.

The CDR3 loop reads CASSVDQLAYEQYF. CDR3 DNA sequence: TGTGCCAGCAGCGTAGATCAACTAGCCTACGAGCAGTACTTC. V gene TRBV9 combines with J gene TRBJ2-7, with a possible D match to TRBD2 (5 bases). Germline V gene lookup returns CDR1 SGDLS and CDR2 YYNGEE. V lost 0 bases, J lost 2 bases, and 9 bases lay in between. The length of the CDR3 is 14 residues.

The chain recombines TRBV9 with TRBJ2-5, with 15 bases that match TRBD2. In germline, CDR1 is SGDLS, CDR2 YYNGEE. The J segment lost 2 bases and the V segment lost 4 bases, leaving 3 bases of the junction unmatched. This CDR3 region has 16 residues. The CDR3 DNA is TGTGCCAGCAGCTCAGGGACTAGCGGGGGGCAAGAGACCCAGTACTTC. Translated: CASSSGTSGGQETQYF.

The gene calls are TRBV5-1 and TRBJ1-1; D ambiguous. The CDR3 is 13 residues long. Trimming stripped 3 bases from V and 0 bases from J, with 6 bases between. Germline assignment: CDR1 SGHRS and CDR2 YFSETQ. The CDR3 loop reads CASSSVVNTEAFF. CDR3 nucleotide sequence: TGCGCCAGCAGCTCAGTGGTGAACACTGAAGCTTTCTTT.

By share, this clone counts as medium-sized. The J gene is TRBJ1-1, the V gene TRBV28; D not resolved. The CDR3 has 12 amino acids. The germline gives CDR1 MDHEN, CDR2 SYDVKM. Trimming took 1 base from V and 8 from J, leaving 8 bases between them. The chain's CDR3 is CASSLYQREAFF. In DNA form, the CDR3 reads TGTGCCAGCAGTTTATATCAGCGCGAAGCTTTCTTT.

The chain is built from TRBV10-3 and TRBJ2-1, with a tentative D call TRBD2 (6 bases). The V and J ends lost 3 bases and 5 bases respectively, with 11 bases between them. The CDR3 is 14 amino acids. Germline V CDR1 and CDR2: ENHRY, SYGVKD. The DNA of the CDR3 is TGTGCCATCAGTGATCTGGGGGGTGACAATGAGCAGTTCTTC. Its protein product is CAISDLGGDNEQFF.

The chain has TRBV7-8 and TRBJ1-5, with 11 bases that match TRBD1. V lost 5 bases and J lost 6; bases outside the gene matches: 12. Germline lookup yields CDR1 SGHVS and CDR2 FQNEAQ. The CDR3 contains 17 residues. In DNA, the CDR3 is TGTGCCAGCAGCCACCTTCGGACAGGGGGCTTCGGTCAGCCCCAGCATTTT. It specifies CASSHLRTGGFGQPQHF.

The CDR3 nucleotides are TGTGCCAGCAGCCCAGGGACAGGGGGCCAGCAGTACTTC. It encodes CASSPGTGGQQYF. J is TRBJ2-7 and V is TRBV7-2; 12 bases are a match to TRBD1. The CDR3 spans 13 residues. Germline loops: CDR1 SGHTA, CDR2 FQGNSA. V dropped 5 bases and J dropped 8; count of bases not matched to a gene: 4.

The gene calls are TRBV5-1 and TRBJ1-4, with D tentatively TRBD1 (5 bases). The CDR3 runs to 19 residues. Germline V gene sequence: CDR1 SGHRS, CDR2 YFSETQ. Trimming pared 2 bases from V and 2 bases from J, leaving 22 bases between. DNA of the CDR3: TGCGCCAGCAGCTTCAAGTTAGCGGGGGAGTATAAGACTAATGAAAAACTGTTTTTT. Its protein is CASSFKLAGEYKTNEKLFF.

The rearrangement uses TRBV9 and TRBJ1-6; 7 positions match TRBD1. CDR1 is SGDLS, CDR2 YYNGEE, per germline. Unmatched junction bases numbered 14, after V lost 4 bases and J lost 7 bases. CDR3 length: 17 residues. CDR3 sequence: CASSPWTGPRQNSPLHF. As DNA, the CDR3 is TGTGCCAGCAGCCCTTGGACAGGACCGCGCCAAAATTCACCCCTCCACTTT.

This chain connects TRBV28 to TRBJ1-2, with D possibly being TRBD1 (5 bases). The length of the CDR3 is 13 residues. The germline V and J ends were trimmed by 7 bases and 2 bases, with 11 bases remaining between them. In germline, CDR1 is MDHEN, CDR2 SYDVKM. The CDR3 DNA is TGTGCCAGCACCGAGGACACAAACTATGGCTACACCTTC. It translates to CASTEDTNYGYTF.

The chain joins TRBV27 to TRBJ2-1, with 7 bases identical to TRBD2. This CDR3 region has 16 residues. Germline V CDR1 and CDR2: MNHEY, SMNVEV (reference sequence). The V segment lost 0 bases and the J segment 0 bases; nucleotides outside the gene matches: 2. In DNA, the CDR3 is TGTGCCAGCAGTTTATCCGGGGGGAGCTCCTACAATGAGCAGTTCTTC. Protein: CASSLSGGSSYNEQFF.

This clone was recorded only once. The chain carries TRBV7-2 and TRBJ1-2; 10 positions match TRBD1. CDR3 length: 14 residues. The ends lost 2 bases at V and 5 bases at J; junction bases unmatched: 2. The V gene's germline CDR1 is SGHTA and CDR2 FQGNSA. The CDR3 region is CASSLRGQGYGYTF. The DNA of the CDR3 is TGTGCCAGCAGCTTAAGGGGACAGGGGTATGGCTACACCTTC. Combining the CDR3 with reference TRBV7-2 and TRBJ1-2 gives the whole variable domain GAGVSQSPSNKVTEKGKDVELRCDPISGHTALYWYRQSLGQGLEFLIYFQGNSAPDKSGLPSDRFSAERTGGSVSTLTIQRTQQEDSAVYLCASSLRGQGYGYTFGSGTRLTVV.

The chain recombines TRBV28 with TRBJ2-7, with D hard to call. This CDR3 has 11 residues. The germline V gene encodes CDR1 MDHEN and CDR2 SYDVKM. The V gene lost 1 base and the J gene lost 5 bases, with 3 bases spanning the gap. The CDR3, as DNA: TGTGCCAGCAGTTTATCGGACGAGCAGTACTTC. It codes for CASSLSDEQYF.

The genes are TRBV28 and TRBJ2-1; 8 nucleotides align to TRBD2. The CDR3 extends over 14 amino acids. V lost 5 bases to trimming and J lost 4 bases; unmatched junction nucleotides: 4. Germline V gene data show CDR1 as MDHEN and CDR2 as SYDVKM. CDR3 sequence reads: CASSRGGAYNEQFF. The CDR3 nucleotides read TGTGCCAGCAGTCGGGGGGGGGCGTACAATGAGCAGTTCTTC.

V gene TRBV6-4 combines with J gene TRBJ2-1; 8 bases match TRBD2. CDR1 and CDR2 (germline): MRHNA, SNTAGT. The CDR3 extends over 15 amino acids. V shed 4 bases and J 9 bases; nucleotides not matched to a gene: 11. CDR3 residues: CASSVDGGARGEQFF. In DNA, the CDR3 is TGTGCCAGCAGTGTCGACGGGGGGGCTCGAGGTGAGCAGTTCTTC.

The chain is built from TRBV12-5 and TRBJ2-2; 7 bases align to TRBD2. CDR1 LGHNT and CDR2 FRNRAP come from the germline V gene. The CDR3 has 16 residues. V gave up 7 bases and J gave up 2 bases; unmatched junction bases: 10. The CDR3 DNA follows: TGTGCTAGTGCCCTTAAGGGAGGGGCAAACACCGGGGAGCTGTTTTTT. Its protein is CASALKGGANTGELFF.

The CDR3 sequence: CASSSLSGLAGDDRDTQYF. The CDR3 bases are TGTGCCAGCAGCTCTCTTTCGGGACTAGCGGGGGACGATAGGGATACGCAGTATTTT. The J gene is TRBJ2-3, the V gene TRBV11-2, with 14 bases that match TRBD2. The CDR3 consists of 19 residues. V lost 4 bases to trimming and J lost 6 bases; unmatched junction nucleotides: 15. Germline values: CDR1 SGHAT, CDR2 FQNNGV.

The chain couples TRBV4-3 to TRBJ2-7, with a possible D match to TRBD2 (5 bases). V gave up 6 bases and J gave up 6 bases, with 18 bases separating them. Per the germline V gene, CDR1 is LGHNA and CDR2 is YSLEER. The CDR3 is 14 residues long. The chain's CDR3 is CASRPVLASGEQYF. The DNA for the CDR3 is TGCGCCAGCAGGCCAGTTTTAGCGTCTGGCGAGCAGTACTTC.

As DNA, the CDR3 is TGTGCCGTTAGACAGGGGGGTAGAGAGACCCAGTACTTC. Translation: CAVRQGGRETQYF. The chain couples TRBV10-3 to TRBJ2-5; 9 bases fit TRBD1. The CDR3 is 13 amino acids. With 11 bases clipped from V and 4 bases from J, the junction kept 8 bases outside the gene matches. Germline values: CDR1 ENHRY, CDR2 SYGVKD.

The rearrangement uses TRBV7-7 and TRBJ2-1; TRBD2 aligns across 15 bases. V gave up 5 bases and J gave up 5 bases; unmatched junction bases: 7. CDR3 size: 17 residues. CDR1 SSHAT and CDR2 FNYEAQ come from the germline V gene (reference sequence). CDR3 DNA sequence: TGTGCCAGCAGCCCCGGACTAGCGGGGGGGCTGGACAATGAGCAGTTCTTC. Its protein product is CASSPGLAGGLDNEQFF.